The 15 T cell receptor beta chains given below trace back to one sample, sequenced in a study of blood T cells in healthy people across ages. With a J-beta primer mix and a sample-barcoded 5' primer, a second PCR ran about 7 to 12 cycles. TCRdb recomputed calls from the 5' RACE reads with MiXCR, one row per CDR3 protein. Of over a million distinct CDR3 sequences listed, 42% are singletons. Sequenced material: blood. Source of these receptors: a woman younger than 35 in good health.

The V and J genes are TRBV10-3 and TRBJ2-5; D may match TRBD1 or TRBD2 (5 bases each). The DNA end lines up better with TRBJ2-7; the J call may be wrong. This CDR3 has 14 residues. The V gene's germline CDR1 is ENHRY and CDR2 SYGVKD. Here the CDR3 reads CAARLGAGSDEQYF. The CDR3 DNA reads TGTGCCGCCCGGCTTGGGGCAGGGAGCGACGAGCAGTACTTC.

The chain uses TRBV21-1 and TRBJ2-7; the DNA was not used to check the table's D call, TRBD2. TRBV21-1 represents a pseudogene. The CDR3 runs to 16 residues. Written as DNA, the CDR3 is TGTGCCAGCAGCCCCCCCCGTAGCGGGCAGACCTACGAGCAGTACTTC. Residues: CASSPPRSGQTYEQYF.

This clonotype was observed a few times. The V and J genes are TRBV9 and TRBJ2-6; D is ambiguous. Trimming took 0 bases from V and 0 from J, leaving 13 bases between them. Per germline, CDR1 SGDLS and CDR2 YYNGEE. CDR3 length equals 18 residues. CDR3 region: CASSVASVSRSGANVLTF. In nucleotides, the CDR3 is TGTGCCAGCAGCGTAGCTTCGGTCAGTCGCTCTGGGGCCAACGTCCTGACTTTC.

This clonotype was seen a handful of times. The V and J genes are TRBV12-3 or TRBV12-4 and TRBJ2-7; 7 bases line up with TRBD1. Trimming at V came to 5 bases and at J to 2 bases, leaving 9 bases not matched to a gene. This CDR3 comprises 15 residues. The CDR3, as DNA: TGTGCCAGCAGTCCACGGGACAGCTGGACCTACGAGCAGTACTTC. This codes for CASSPRDSWTYEQYF.

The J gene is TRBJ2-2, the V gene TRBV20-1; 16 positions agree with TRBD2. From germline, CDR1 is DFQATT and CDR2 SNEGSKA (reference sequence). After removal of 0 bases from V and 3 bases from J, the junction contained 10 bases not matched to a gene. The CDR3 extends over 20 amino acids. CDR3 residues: CSAREGTSGRAGTDTGELFF. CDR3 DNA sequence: TGCAGTGCTAGAGAAGGGACTAGCGGGAGGGCCGGGACGGACACCGGGGAGCTGTTTTTT.

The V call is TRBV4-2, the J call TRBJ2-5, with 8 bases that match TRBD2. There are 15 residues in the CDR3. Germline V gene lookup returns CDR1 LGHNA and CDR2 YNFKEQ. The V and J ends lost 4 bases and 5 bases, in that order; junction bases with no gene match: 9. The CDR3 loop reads CASSPEAGVGETQYF. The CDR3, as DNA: TGTGCCAGCAGCCCAGAAGCGGGAGTAGGCGAGACCCAGTACTTC.

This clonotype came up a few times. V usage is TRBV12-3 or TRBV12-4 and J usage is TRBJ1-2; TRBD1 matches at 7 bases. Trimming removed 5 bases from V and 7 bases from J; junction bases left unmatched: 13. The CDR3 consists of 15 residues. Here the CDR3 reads CASSRRQGNYGGYTF. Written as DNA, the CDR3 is TGTGCCAGCAGTAGAAGACAGGGTAACTATGGTGGCTACACCTTC.

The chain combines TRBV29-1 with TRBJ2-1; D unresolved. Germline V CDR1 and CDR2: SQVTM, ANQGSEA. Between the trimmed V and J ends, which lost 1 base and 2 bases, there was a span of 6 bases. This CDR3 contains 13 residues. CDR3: CSVEGYTYNEQFF. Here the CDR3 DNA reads TGCAGCGTTGAAGGGTATACCTACAATGAGCAGTTCTTC.

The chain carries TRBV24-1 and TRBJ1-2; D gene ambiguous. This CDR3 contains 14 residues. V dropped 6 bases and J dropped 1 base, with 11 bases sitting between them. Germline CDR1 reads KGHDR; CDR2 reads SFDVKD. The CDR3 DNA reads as TGTGCCACCAGTTCAGAAATTCTTAACTATGGCTACACCTTC. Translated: CATSSEILNYGYTF.

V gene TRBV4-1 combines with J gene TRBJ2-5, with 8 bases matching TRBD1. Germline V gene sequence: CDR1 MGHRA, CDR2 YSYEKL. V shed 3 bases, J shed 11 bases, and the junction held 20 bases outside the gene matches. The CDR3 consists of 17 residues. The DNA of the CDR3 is TGCGCCAGCAGCCACGAGAAGGACAGGGACACCTACAATGAGCAGTACTTC. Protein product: CASSHEKDRDTYNEQYF.

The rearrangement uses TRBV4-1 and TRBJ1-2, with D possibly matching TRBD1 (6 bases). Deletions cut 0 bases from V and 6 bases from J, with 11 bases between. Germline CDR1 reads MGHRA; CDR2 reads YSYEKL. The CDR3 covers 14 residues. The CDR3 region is CASSQETGANGYTF. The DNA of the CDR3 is TGCGCCAGCAGCCAAGAAACGGGGGCTAATGGCTACACCTTC.

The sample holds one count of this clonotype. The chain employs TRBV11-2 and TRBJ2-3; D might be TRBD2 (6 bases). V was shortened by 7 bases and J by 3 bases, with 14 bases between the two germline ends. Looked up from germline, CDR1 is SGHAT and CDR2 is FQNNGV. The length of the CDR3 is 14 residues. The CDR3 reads CASTGARGTDTQYF. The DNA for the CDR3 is TGTGCCAGCACCGGCGCCCGGGGGACAGATACGCAGTATTTT.

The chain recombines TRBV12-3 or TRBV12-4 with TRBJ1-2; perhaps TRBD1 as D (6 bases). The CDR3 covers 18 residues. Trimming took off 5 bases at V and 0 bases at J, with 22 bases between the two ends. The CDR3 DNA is TGTGCCAGCAGTCAACACGCACCAGGGGTCGGAGCTAACTATGGCTACACCTTC. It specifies CASSQHAPGVGANYGYTF.

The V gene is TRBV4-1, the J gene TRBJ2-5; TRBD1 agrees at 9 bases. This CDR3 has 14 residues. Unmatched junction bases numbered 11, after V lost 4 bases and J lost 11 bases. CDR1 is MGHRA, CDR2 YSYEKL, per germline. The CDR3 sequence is CASSPWDREREQYF. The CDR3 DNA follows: TGCGCCAGCAGCCCTTGGGACAGGGAGAGGGAGCAGTACTTC.

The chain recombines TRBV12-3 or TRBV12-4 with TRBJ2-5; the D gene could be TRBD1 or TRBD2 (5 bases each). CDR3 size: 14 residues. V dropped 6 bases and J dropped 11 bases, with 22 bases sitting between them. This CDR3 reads CASRPRGGGQEQYF. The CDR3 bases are TGTGCCAGCAGGCCGAGGGGTGGGGGTCAGGAGCAGTACTTC.